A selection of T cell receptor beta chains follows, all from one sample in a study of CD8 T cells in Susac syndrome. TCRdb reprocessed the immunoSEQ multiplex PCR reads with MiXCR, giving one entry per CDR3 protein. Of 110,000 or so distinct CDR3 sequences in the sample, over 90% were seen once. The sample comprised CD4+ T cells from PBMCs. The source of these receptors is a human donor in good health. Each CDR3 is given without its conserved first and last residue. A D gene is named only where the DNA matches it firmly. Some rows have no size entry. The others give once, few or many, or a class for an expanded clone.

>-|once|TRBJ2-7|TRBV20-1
SASKARQTTYEQY
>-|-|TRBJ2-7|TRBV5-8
ASSAQNREEQY
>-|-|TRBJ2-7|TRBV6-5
ASRMGGKVYEQY
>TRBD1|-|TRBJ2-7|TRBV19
ASSFGQAREQY
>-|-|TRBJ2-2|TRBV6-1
ASRMSNTGELF
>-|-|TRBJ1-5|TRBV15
ATSRGDVWGYSNQPQH
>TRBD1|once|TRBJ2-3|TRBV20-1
SAGGQPRPSTDTQY
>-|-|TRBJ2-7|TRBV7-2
ASSSLYEQY
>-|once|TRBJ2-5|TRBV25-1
ASAFGSVETQY
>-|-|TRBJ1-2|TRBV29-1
SVQEPTVYGYT
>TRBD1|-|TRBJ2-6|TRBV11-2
ASSPRLGQALSGANVLT
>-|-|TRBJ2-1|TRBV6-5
ASSWPGAQQF
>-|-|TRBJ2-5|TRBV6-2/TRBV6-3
ASSSPTLLQETQY
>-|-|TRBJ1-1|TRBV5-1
ASSLVGVETEAF
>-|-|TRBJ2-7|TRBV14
ASINPPLSYEQY
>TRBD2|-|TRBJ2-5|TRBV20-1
SAQREQETQY
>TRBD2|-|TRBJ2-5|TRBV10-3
AISQVAGGRKTQY
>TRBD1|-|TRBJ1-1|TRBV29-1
SMGQTNTEAF
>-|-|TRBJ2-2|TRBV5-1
ASSLATGDTGELF
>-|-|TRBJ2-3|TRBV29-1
SADWADTQY
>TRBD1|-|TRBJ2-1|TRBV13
ASSRGTGPLSEQF
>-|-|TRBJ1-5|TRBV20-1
SARDINQPQH
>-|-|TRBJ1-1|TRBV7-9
ASSAGRWGTEAF
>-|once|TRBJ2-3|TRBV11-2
ASSLYWSSTDTQY
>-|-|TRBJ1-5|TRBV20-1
SARKGVGQPQH
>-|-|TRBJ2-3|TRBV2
ARTPEGPGRRESTDTQY
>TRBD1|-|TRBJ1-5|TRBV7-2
ASRQGAGNQPQH
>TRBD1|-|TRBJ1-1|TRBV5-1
ASSSGQENTEAF
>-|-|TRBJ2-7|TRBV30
AWSVLGGAMAEQY
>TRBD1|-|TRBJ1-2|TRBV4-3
ASSQDRQGSGYT
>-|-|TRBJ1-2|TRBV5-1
ASSLAPTMGESYT
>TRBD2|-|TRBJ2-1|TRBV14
ASSQVAGKQF
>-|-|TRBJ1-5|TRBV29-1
SVDSPGQPQH
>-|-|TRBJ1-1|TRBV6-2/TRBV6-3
ASSYSISVTEAF
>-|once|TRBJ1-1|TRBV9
ASSVRPARTDRPGGEAF
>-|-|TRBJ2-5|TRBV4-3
ASSQDVYRETQY
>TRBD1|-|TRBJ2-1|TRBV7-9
ASSPGQGVGYNEQF
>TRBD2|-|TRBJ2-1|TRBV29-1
SVAPPSGLIMRF
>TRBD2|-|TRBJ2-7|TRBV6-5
ASSYLTSGRSSYEQY
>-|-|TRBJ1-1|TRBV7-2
ASSLEGYGNTEAF
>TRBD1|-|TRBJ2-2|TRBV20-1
SAGTGTNTGELF
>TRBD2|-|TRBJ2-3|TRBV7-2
ASSFQAGGPDTQY
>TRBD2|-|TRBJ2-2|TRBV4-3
ASSPSGLAGITGELF
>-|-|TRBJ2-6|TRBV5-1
ASSFTARVRAGANVLT
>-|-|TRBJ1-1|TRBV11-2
ASSLRISDTEAF
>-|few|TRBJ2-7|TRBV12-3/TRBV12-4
ASRMVGTYEQY
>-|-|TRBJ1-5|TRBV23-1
ASSQSRGYNQPQH
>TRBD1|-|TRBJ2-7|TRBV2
ASSGQGDEQY
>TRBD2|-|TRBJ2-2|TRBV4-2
ASSPSGGADTGELF
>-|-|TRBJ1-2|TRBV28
AIDERPFNYGYT
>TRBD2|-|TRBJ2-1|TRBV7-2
ASRFIAGDNEQF
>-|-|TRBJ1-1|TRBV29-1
SVVQVTEAF
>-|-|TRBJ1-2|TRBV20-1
SAPPQGWYGYT
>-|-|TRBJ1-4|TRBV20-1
SASPLNRWEEKLF
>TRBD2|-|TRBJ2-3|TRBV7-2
ASSLAPGLATDTQY